The clone carrying this T cell receptor (beta chain) occurred a few times. Its antigen is not identified. A second PCR, run for 7 to 11 cycles, used a sample-barcoded 5' primer plus a J-beta primer mix. TCRdb re-derived calls from the 5' RACE reads in MiXCR, one entry per CDR3 protein. The sample has under 1 million distinct CDR3 sequences; around 42% are singletons. Germline V CDR1 and CDR2: LGHDT, YNNKEL (reference sequence). The V and J ends lost 5 bases and 0 bases respectively, with 10 bases between them. The CDR3 loop spans 14 amino acids. These data belong to a study of blood T cells in healthy people across ages. General observations from the study: A greater number of naive CD4+ cells and higher diversity distinguished long-lived donors from aged donors.

The chain has TRBV3-1 and TRBJ1-2; the D gene is possibly TRBD1 (6 bases). This TCR derives from a man aged 60-69 years in good health. Material for sequencing was blood. The CDR3 loop is CASSSWTANYGYTF. The CDR3 nucleotides read TGTGCCAGCAGCTCTTGGACAGCTAACTATGGCTACACCTTC.